The rows below give T cell receptor beta chains drawn from one sample of a study of cytomegalovirus exposure and HLA in healthy donors. Sequenced by immunoSEQ multiplex PCR; TCRdb stores in-frame clones only, minus some. The data show 45,000 to 65,000 clones, with about nine tenths seen just once and 8.4% held by the top ten. The sample comprised PBMCs. Receptors originate from a woman in her late teens or twenties in good health and CMV-seropositive. Each CDR3 is given with its conserved first and last residue. The D gene is left open where the match is weak. For some rows the clone size is stated as once, few or many, or as a class when expanded; others skip it.

j_call v_call clone_size d_call cdr3_length cdr3_nt cdr3_aa
TRBJ1-2 TRBV7-6 . TRBD1 12 TGTGCCATACAGGGGGCGGATTATGGCTACACCTTC CAIQGADYGYTF
TRBJ1-2 TRBV4-1 . TRBD1 15 TGCGCCAGCAGCCAAAGGGACAGGGAAAACTATGGCTACACCTTC CASSQRDRENYGYTF
TRBJ2-3 TRBV5-1 . . 14 TGCGCCAGCAGCCCCTGGACTAGCACAGATACGCAGTATTTT CASSPWTSTDTQYF
TRBJ1-1 TRBV27 . . 13 TGTGCCAGCAGTTTCCTCCAGTTCACTGAAGCTTTCTTT CASSFLQFTEAFF
TRBJ2-7 TRBV6-1 once TRBD2 15 TGTGCCAGCAGTGAAAATGAGCGGGGGTCCTACGAGCAGTACTTC CASSENERGSYEQYF
TRBJ2-1 TRBV14 . TRBD1 17 TGTGCCAGCAGCCCACGTCCGGGACAGGGTACGTTCAATGAGCAGTTCTTC CASSPRPGQGTFNEQFF
TRBJ2-7 TRBV6-5 . . 15 TGTGCCAGCAGGAGCTTGGGACTGGCCTCCTACGAGCAGTACTTC CASRSLGLASYEQYF
TRBJ2-5 TRBV28 . . 15 TGTGCCCGGGAAGGATCGTCAGGGGCCAGGGAGACCCAGTACTTC CAREGSSGARETQYF
TRBJ2-2 TRBV6-4 once . 14 TGTGCCAGCAGTAGAGAGGGAGACACCGGGGAGCTGTTTTTT CASSREGDTGELFF
TRBJ2-3 TRBV5-4 . TRBD1 15 TGTGCCAGCGGTTGGTTTGACAGGGCGACAGATACGCAGTATTTT CASGWFDRATDTQYF
TRBJ1-5 TRBV28 . TRBD1 15 TGTGCCAGCAGCGGGACAGATTATAGCAATCAGCCCCAGCATTTT CASSGTDYSNQPQHF
TRBJ1-3 TRBV28 . . 14 TGTGCCAGCAGTTTTATGGCCTCTGGAAACACCATATATTTT CASSFMASGNTIYF
TRBJ2-2 TRBV7-2 . . 12 TGTGCCAGCAGCTCCTACACCGGGGAGCTGTTTTTT CASSSYTGELFF
TRBJ1-3 TRBV18 . . 15 TGTGCCAGCTCACCATCGGTTCAGGGGCTCAACACCATATATTTT CASSPSVQGLNTIYF
TRBJ2-2 TRBV6-1 . . 15 TGTGCCAGCAGCTACGAAACGAGACTCGTCGGGGAGCTGTTTTTT CASSYETRLVGELFF
TRBJ2-2 TRBV6-5 . . 14 TGTGCCAGCAGGAGACAGGTGAACACCGGGGAGCTGTTTTTT CASRRQVNTGELFF
TRBJ2-3 TRBV5-1 . . 15 TGCGCCAGCAGCACGTCCGGGACTTCCACAGATACGCAGTATTTT CASSTSGTSTDTQYF
TRBJ1-2 TRBV5-4 few . 13 TGTGCCAGCAGCTTACAGGATAACTATGGCTACACCTTC CASSLQDNYGYTF
TRBJ2-1 TRBV7-3 . TRBD2 16 TGTGCCAGCAGCCTCCAACAGCGGGGGGCCCACAATGAGCAGTTCTTC CASSLQQRGAHNEQFF
TRBJ2-2 TRBV6-5 . TRBD1 14 TGTGCCAGCAGGTTACAGGGGATATCCGGGGAGCTGTTTTTT CASRLQGISGELFF
TRBJ2-1 TRBV9 . . 15 TGTGCCAGCAGCGTAGGAGGTAGCTTGAACAATGAGCAGTTCTTC CASSVGGSLNNEQFF
TRBJ2-5 TRBV7-6 . TRBD1 16 TGTGCCAGCAGCTTAGGGGACAGGGGGAAACAAGAGACCCAGTACTTC CASSLGDRGKQETQYF
TRBJ1-6 TRBV6-1 few TRBD1 15 TGTGCCAGCAGTGAATCGGGACAGGGTAATTCACCCCTCCACTTT CASSESGQGNSPLHF
TRBJ2-1 TRBV4-2 . . 19 TGTGCCAGCAGCCAAGAGACCCCCCTAGACGGAGGCGGGGCGAATGAGCAGTTCTTC CASSQETPLDGGGANEQFF
TRBJ1-2 TRBV5-6 few . 13 TGTGCCAGCAGCTTGGGGAGGGGCTATGGCTACACCTTC CASSLGRGYGYTF
TRBJ2-3 TRBV30 . . 15 TGTGCCTGGAGTGTTTTCGGGGGTAGCACAGATACGCAGTATTTT CAWSVFGGSTDTQYF
TRBJ2-3 TRBV5-5 . . 15 TGTGCCAGCAGCGCGGGACAGCTAATCACAGATACGCAGTATTTT CASSAGQLITDTQYF
TRBJ1-5 TRBV2 . TRBD1 16 TGTGCCAGCAGCGCCGCACGAACAGGGGACAATCAGCCCCAGCATTTT CASSAARTGDNQPQHF
TRBJ1-5 TRBV23-1 . . 16 TGCGCCAGCAGTCCGGGAGGAATAGTTAGCAATCAGCCCCAGCATTTT CASSPGGIVSNQPQHF
TRBJ2-7 TRBV5-1 . . 14 TGCGCCAGCAGCTTGAACAGGGAATCCTACGAGCAGTACTTC CASSLNRESYEQYF
TRBJ2-7 TRBV7-2 once TRBD1 15 TGTGCCAGCAGCTCCAGGACAGGGGGCACCTACGAGCAGTACTTC CASSSRTGGTYEQYF
TRBJ2-5 TRBV6-1 . . 14 TGTGCCAGCAGTGAAGGCGGGACGATAGAGACCCAGTACTTC CASSEGGTIETQYF
TRBJ1-2 TRBV5-1 . TRBD1 17 TGCGCCAGCACGCCCTCGGGACAGGGGGACCCTAACTATGGCTACACCTTC CASTPSGQGDPNYGYTF
TRBJ1-1 TRBV21-1 . . 14 TGTGCCAGCAGCACACAACTCGGGACAGATGAAGCTTTCTTT CASSTQLGTDEAFF
TRBJ1-3 TRBV18 . . 12 TGTGCCAGCTCACTATCTGGAAACACCATATATTTT CASSLSGNTIYF
TRBJ1-2 TRBV10-1 once . 14 TGCGCCAGCAGGAGGTGGCAGATTAACTATGGCTACACCTTC CASRRWQINYGYTF
TRBJ2-7 TRBV5-4 . TRBD1 14 TGTGCCAGCAGCCAAGGACAGGGAAGGGGCGAGCAGTACTTC CASSQGQGRGEQYF
TRBJ2-7 TRBV15 . . 13 TGTGCCACCAGCAGCCTTAACACCTACGAGCAGTACTTC CATSSLNTYEQYF
TRBJ2-5 TRBV13 once . 13 TGTGCCAGCAGCTTAGGCCCGGGGGAGACCCAGTACTTC CASSLGPGETQYF
TRBJ1-3 TRBV11-2 . . 16 TGTGCCAGCAGCTTTCTTGTCGTTAGCTCTGGAAACACCATATATTTT CASSFLVVSSGNTIYF
TRBJ1-1 TRBV9 . . 14 TGTGCCAGCAGCGTAGTGGAGACAGGAACTGAAGCTTTCTTT CASSVVETGTEAFF
TRBJ1-1 TRBV4-3 . . 12 TGCGCCAGCAGCCAAGACAGGACTGAAGCTTTCTTT CASSQDRTEAFF
TRBJ2-3 TRBV14 . . 13 TGTGCCAGCAGCCACCCTAGCCCAGATACGCAGTATTTT CASSHPSPDTQYF
TRBJ2-5 TRBV7-2 . TRBD1 14 TGTGCCAGCAGCATGGGACAGGGGAACGGGGCCCAGTACTTC CASSMGQGNGAQYF
TRBJ2-2 TRBV7-8 . . 18 TGTGCCAGCAGCTTAGTGAGAAACAGGATAGCGAACACCGGGGAGCTGTTTTTT CASSLVRNRIANTGELFF
TRBJ2-7 TRBV6-5 once . 14 TGTGCCAGCAGTTACTCGAGGGCAGGCTACGAGCAGTACTTC CASSYSRAGYEQYF
TRBJ1-5 TRBV27 . TRBD1 17 TGTGCCAGCAGTTTGACTACAGGGGGCGGGAGCAATCAGCCCCAGCATTTT CASSLTTGGGSNQPQHF
TRBJ2-1 TRBV9 . TRBD1 13 TGTGCCAGCAGCGGACAGGGCCGGGATGAGCAGTTCTTC CASSGQGRDEQFF
TRBJ1-5 TRBV19 . . 14 TGTGCCAGTACCCTTTATAATAGCAATCAGCCCCAGCATTTT CASTLYNSNQPQHF
TRBJ2-5 TRBV5-6 . . 15 TGTGCCAGCAGCCGCGTTACCACTAGGATAGAGACCCAGTACTTC CASSRVTTRIETQYF
TRBJ2-1 TRBV7-8 . . 15 TGTGCCAGCAGCCCAAGACAGGGCGGGAACAATGAGCAGTTCTTC CASSPRQGGNNEQFF
TRBJ1-3 TRBV27 . . 13 TGTGCCAGCAGTTTTGGCACTGGAAACACCATATATTTT CASSFGTGNTIYF
TRBJ2-3 TRBV21-1 . . 18 TGTGCCAGCAGCCAAACTCCGACTAGCGGGGCTTCCACAGATACGCAGTATTTT CASSQTPTSGASTDTQYF
TRBJ2-7 TRBV5-1 . TRBD2 18 TGCGCCAGCAGCTTGTCGCAATCGGGCGGGAGCACCCCCTACGAGCAGTACTTC CASSLSQSGGSTPYEQYF
TRBJ1-1 TRBV5-4 . . 15 TGTGCCAGCAGCATCCCGGGACACTCGAACACTGAAGCTTTCTTT CASSIPGHSNTEAFF
TRBJ1-1 TRBV7-2 . TRBD1 14 TGTGCCAGCAGCTTAGATCGTACAGGGGCTGAAGCTTTCTTT CASSLDRTGAEAFF
TRBJ2-1 TRBV6-5 . . 14 TGTGCCAGCAGTTACTCATCGGGGGGCGGTGAGCAGTTCTTC CASSYSSGGGEQFF
TRBJ2-1 TRBV5-1 . TRBD2 13 TGCGCCAGCGCTAGGACTAGTGCCAATGAGCAGTTCTTC CASARTSANEQFF
TRBJ2-3 TRBV2 . . 14 TGTGCCAGCAGTGAAGCGGCCCGCACAGATACGCAGTATTTT CASSEAARTDTQYF